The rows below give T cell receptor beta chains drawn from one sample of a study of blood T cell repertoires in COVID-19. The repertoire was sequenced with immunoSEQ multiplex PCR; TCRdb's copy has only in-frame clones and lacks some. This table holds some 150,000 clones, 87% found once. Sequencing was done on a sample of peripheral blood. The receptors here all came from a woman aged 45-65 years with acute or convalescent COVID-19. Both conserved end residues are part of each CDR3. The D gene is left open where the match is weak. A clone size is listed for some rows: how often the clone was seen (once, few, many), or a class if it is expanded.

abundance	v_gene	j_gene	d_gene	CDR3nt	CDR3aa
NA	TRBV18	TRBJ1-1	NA	TGTGCCAGCTCACCGACAGGCGTTGAAGCTTTCTTT	CASSPTGVEAFF
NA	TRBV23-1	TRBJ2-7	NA	TGCGCCAGCAGTCAATCAGGCGGGCGATTAAAGGAGCAGTACTTC	CASSQSGGRLKEQYF
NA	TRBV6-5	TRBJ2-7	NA	TGTGCCAGCACGGGGGGGGACAGGGCCTACGAGCAGTACTTC	CASTGGDRAYEQYF
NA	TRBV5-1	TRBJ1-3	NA	TGCGCCAGCAGCTTGGCGATCCAGGGTGTCTCTGGAAACACCATATATTTT	CASSLAIQGVSGNTIYF
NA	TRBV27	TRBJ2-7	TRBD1	TGTGCCAGCAGTTTTATCCGGGACAGGGCTATGGAGCAGTACTTC	CASSFIRDRAMEQYF
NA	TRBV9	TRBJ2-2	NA	TGTGCCAGCGGGCCTCAGGGAACCGGGGAGCTGTTTTTT	CASGPQGTGELFF
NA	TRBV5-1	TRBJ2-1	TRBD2	TGCGCCAGCAGCTTATTACCGGGGGGATACAATGAGCAGTTCTTC	CASSLLPGGYNEQFF
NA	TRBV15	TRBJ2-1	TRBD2	TGTGCCACCAGCGGCTCTAGCGGGAGGAGAACCTACAATGAGCAGTTCTTC	CATSGSSGRRTYNEQFF
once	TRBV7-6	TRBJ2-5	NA	TGTGCCAGCCGCCCGGGAAGGGGCAGGGGACCCTCCGAGACCCAGTACTTC	CASRPGRGRGPSETQYF
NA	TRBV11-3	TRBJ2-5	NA	TGTGCCAGCAGCTTACCAGGGTTTGAAGAGACCCAGTACTTC	CASSLPGFEETQYF
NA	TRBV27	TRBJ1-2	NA	TGTGCCAGCAGCCCTAGGCCAGACTGGGGCTACACCTTC	CASSPRPDWGYTF
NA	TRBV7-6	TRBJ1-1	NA	TGTGCCAGCAGCTCCGACACTGAAGCTTTCTTT	CASSSDTEAFF
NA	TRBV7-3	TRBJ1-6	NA	TGTGCCAGCAGCTTTAAGGGGTCACCCCTCCACTTT	CASSFKGSPLHF
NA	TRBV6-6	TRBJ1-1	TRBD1	TGTGCCAGCAGTCGAAAGACAGACGGGACAGGTGACACTGAAGCTTTCTTT	CASSRKTDGTGDTEAFF
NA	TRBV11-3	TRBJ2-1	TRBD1	TGTGCCAGCAGCTTAGGGCTGGGGACAGGGGGCGATACCAATGAGCAGTTCTTC	CASSLGLGTGGDTNEQFF
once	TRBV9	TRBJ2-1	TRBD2	TGTGCCATCCGACTAGCGGGGGGACCTCGAGACTACAATGAGCAGTTCTTC	CAIRLAGGPRDYNEQFF
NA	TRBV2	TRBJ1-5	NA	TGTGCCAGCAGTGAGTCGGGGGGCATTCAGCCCCAGCATTTT	CASSESGGIQPQHF
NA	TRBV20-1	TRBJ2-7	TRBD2	TGCAGTGCTAGTAATCTAGCGGGAACCTACGAGCAGTACTTC	CSASNLAGTYEQYF
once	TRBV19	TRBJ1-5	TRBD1	TGTGCCAGTAGTATATCCGGGGACAGGCTGGGTCAGCCCCAGCATTTT	CASSISGDRLGQPQHF
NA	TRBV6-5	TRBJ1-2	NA	TGTGCCAGCAGAGTCACAGGGTCTTCTGGCTACACCTTC	CASRVTGSSGYTF
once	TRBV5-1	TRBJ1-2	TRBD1	TGCGCCAGCAGCTCCTCCGGGACAGAGTATGGCTACACCTTC	CASSSSGTEYGYTF
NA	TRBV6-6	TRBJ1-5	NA	TGTGCCAGCATAAGGGACATAGGCCAGCCCCAGCATTTT	CASIRDIGQPQHF
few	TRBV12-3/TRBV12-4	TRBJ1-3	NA	TGTGCCAGCAGTTACAGGGACACCATATATTTT	CASSYRDTIYF
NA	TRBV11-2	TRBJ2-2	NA	TGTGCCAGCAGCTTAACCGGGGAGGCCACCGGGGAGCTGTTTTTT	CASSLTGEATGELFF
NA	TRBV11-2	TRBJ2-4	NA	TGTGCCAGCGGCAATGGGGAGTTCGACATTCAGTACTTC	CASGNGEFDIQYF
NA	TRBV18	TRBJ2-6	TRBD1	TGTGCCAGCTCACTTAGGGGGCAGGGGGCCAACGTCCTGACTTTC	CASSLRGQGANVLTF
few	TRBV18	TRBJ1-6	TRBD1	TGTGCCAGCTCACTTGGCGACAGGGTAACTTCACCCCTCCACTTT	CASSLGDRVTSPLHF
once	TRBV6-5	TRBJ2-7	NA	TGTGCCAGTCAGCCAGGCTACGAGCAGTACTTC	CASQPGYEQYF
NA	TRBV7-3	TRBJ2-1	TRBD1	TGTGCCAGCAGCTTAAATGGACAGGGGGCGGTAAATGAGCAGTTCTTC	CASSLNGQGAVNEQFF
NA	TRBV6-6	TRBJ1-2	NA	TGTGCCAGCAGTTACGGTGACAGCCAGGGTGGCTACACCTTC	CASSYGDSQGGYTF
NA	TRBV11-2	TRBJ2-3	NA	TGTGCCAGCAGCTCCCTTCGGGGACAAGCGGGCACAGATACGCAGTATTTT	CASSSLRGQAGTDTQYF
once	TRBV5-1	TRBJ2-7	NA	TGCGCCAGCAGCTTGGCGCGAGGACAGTACAACGAGCAGTACTTC	CASSLARGQYNEQYF
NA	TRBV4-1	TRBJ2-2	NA	TGCGCCAGCAGCCAAGGAGATAGGTTTATAGGAGACACCGGGGAGCTGTTTTTT	CASSQGDRFIGDTGELFF
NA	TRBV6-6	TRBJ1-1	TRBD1	TGTGCCAGCAACGTAAGGACAGGGGGCCGGAACACTGAAGCTTTCTTT	CASNVRTGGRNTEAFF
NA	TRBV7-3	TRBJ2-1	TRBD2	TGTGCCAGCAGCTCCGTCACTAGCGCCTCCTACAATGAGCAGTTCTTC	CASSSVTSASYNEQFF
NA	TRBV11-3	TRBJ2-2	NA	TGTGCCAGCAGCTTAGGTACAACCGGGGAGCTGTTTTTT	CASSLGTTGELFF
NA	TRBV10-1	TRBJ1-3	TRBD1	TGCGCCAGCTTACATCAGGCAGGGGGAGGAAACACCATATATTTT	CASLHQAGGGNTIYF
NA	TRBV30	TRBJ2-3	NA	TGTGCCTGGGGTCGGAGCACAGATACGCAGTATTTT	CAWGRSTDTQYF
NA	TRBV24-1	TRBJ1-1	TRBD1	TGTGCCACCAGTGATAACAGGGGTATCGTTATGAACACTGAAGCTTTCTTT	CATSDNRGIVMNTEAFF
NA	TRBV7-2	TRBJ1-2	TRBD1	TGTGCCAGCAGCTCCGGGCCACAGGGGCAAGGGGGCTACACCTTC	CASSSGPQGQGGYTF
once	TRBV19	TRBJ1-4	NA	TGTGCCAGTAGCCGCCCCCGACAGGCAACTAATGAAAAACTGTTTTTT	CASSRPRQATNEKLFF